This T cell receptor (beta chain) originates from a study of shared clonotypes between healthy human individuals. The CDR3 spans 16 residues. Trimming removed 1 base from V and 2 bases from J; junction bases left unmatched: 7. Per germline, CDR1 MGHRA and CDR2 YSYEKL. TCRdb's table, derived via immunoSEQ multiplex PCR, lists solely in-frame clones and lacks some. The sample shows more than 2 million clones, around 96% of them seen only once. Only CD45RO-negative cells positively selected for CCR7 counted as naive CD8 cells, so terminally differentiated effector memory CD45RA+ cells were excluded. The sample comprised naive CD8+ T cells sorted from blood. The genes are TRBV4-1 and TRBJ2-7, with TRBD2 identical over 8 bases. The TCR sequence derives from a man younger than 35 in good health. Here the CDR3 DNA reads TGCGCCAGCAGCCAAGGGTATACTAGCGGAACCTACGAGCAGTACTTC. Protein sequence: CASSQGYTSGTYEQYF.